The present entry profiles one T cell receptor beta chain with its context. V lost 2 bases, J lost 2 bases, and 3 bases stayed unmatched. The CDR3 spans 13 residues. In germline, CDR1 is GTSNPN, CDR2 SVGIG (reference sequence). Only in-frame clones appear in the TCRdb table, and some are missing; sequencing was by immunoSEQ multiplex PCR. The sample consists of 470,000 or so clones, over 75% of them appearing once. This record belongs to a study of blood T cell repertoires in COVID-19. The chain combines TRBV30 with TRBJ2-7; 7 nucleotides align to TRBD1. The receptor's source is a human donor in a cohort sampled during active COVID-19. The sequenced sample consisted of peripheral blood. CDR3 nucleotide sequence: TGTGCCTGGAGTCGGGACAGTCCCTACGAGCAGTACTTC. Translated, it gives CAWSRDSPYEQYF.